This T cell receptor beta chain comes out of a study of control samples from healthy donors and cancer patients. The length of the CDR3 is 17 residues. Germline lookup yields CDR1 MDHEN and CDR2 SYDVKM. Trimming removed 6 bases from V and 3 bases from J; junction bases left unmatched: 13. TCRdb keeps only in-frame clones here, not all; method: immunoSEQ multiplex PCR. The sample includes over 100,000 clones, 85% to 90% of them seen just once. The sequencing sample was made of blood. V is TRBV28 and J is TRBJ2-4, with TRBD1 matching over 8 bases. The TCR was taken from a woman aged 50 to 60 in good health. The CDR3 region has the DNA TGTGCCAGCAGCATACACCTACTGGACAGGGTCAAAAACATTCAGTACTTC. This gives the protein CASSIHLLDRVKNIQYF.